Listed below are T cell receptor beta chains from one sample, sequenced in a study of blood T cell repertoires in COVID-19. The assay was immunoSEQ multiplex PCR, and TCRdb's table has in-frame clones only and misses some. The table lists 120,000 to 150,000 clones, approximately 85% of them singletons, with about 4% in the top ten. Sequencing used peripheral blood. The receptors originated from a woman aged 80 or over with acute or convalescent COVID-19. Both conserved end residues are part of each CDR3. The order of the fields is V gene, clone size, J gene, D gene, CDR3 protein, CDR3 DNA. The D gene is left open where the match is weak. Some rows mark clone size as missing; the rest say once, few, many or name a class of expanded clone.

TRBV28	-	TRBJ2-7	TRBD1	CASSWGQAWGQGMYEQYF	TGTGCCAGCAGTTGGGGACAGGCGTGGGGACAGGGGATGTACGAGCAGTACTTC
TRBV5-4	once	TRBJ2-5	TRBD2	CASSWRTSGSKETQYF	TGTGCCAGCAGCTGGCGCACTAGCGGGAGTAAAGAGACCCAGTACTTC
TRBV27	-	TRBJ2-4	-	CASSRQGGDIQYF	TGTGCCAGCAGTCGTCAGGGTGGAGACATTCAGTACTTC
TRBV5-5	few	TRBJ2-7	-	CASSLGSLLLEQYF	TGTGCCAGCAGCTTGGGTTCACTCCTTCTCGAGCAGTACTTC
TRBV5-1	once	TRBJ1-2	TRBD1	CASSFYPTGTEYGYTF	TGCGCCAGCAGCTTTTACCCGACCGGGACAGAGTATGGCTACACCTTC
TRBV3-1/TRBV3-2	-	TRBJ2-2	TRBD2	CASTQKTRLASMNTGELFF	TGTGCCAGTACTCAGAAAACGAGACTAGCGTCCATGAACACCGGGGAGCTGTTTTTT
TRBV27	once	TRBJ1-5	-	CASRIRADSNQPQHF	TGTGCCAGCAGGATCAGGGCGGATAGCAATCAGCCCCAGCATTTT
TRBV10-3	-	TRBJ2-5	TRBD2	CAISERLAGLETQYF	TGTGCCATCAGTGAGCGTCTAGCGGGGTTAGAGACCCAGTACTTC
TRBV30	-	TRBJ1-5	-	CAWTTGRDQPQHF	TGTGCCTGGACTACAGGGCGCGATCAGCCCCAGCATTTT
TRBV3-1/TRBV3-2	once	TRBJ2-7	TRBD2	CASSQGLRLAAYEQYF	TGTGCCAGCAGCCAAGGTCTCAGACTAGCGGCCTACGAGCAGTACTTC
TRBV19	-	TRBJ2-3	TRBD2	CASSISGSPPDTQYF	TGTGCCAGTAGTATCAGCGGGAGCCCCCCAGATACGCAGTATTTT
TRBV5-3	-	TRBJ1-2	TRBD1	CARSVYSGGSYGYTF	TGTGCCAGAAGCGTTTATTCAGGGGGCAGCTATGGCTACACCTTC
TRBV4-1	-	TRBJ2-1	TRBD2	CASSQDRRTSGRRTYNEQFF	TGCGCCAGCAGCCAAGATCGGAGGACTAGCGGGCGACGGACCTACAATGAGCAGTTCTTC
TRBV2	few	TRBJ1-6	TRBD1	CASSALGQGAPLHF	TGTGCCAGCAGTGCCCTGGGACAGGGCGCACCCCTCCACTTT
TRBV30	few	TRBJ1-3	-	CAWRDTGGNTIYF	TGTGCCTGGAGGGATACAGGGGGAAACACCATATATTTT
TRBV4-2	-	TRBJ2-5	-	CASSPADQAQETQYF	TGTGCCAGCAGCCCCGCAGACCAGGCCCAAGAGACCCAGTACTTC
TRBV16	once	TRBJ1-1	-	CASSQFRGGRTEAFF	TGTGCCAGCAGCCAATTTCGGGGAGGGCGCACTGAAGCTTTCTTT
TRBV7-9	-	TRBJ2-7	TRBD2	CASSHTLAGGGGEQYF	TGTGCCAGCAGCCACACGCTAGCGGGAGGAGGTGGCGAGCAGTACTTC
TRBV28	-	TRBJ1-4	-	CASRPPGGDEKLFF	TGTGCCAGCAGGCCCCCGGGTGGCGATGAAAAACTGTTTTTT
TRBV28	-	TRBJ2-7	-	CASSLFGDLTGVPSYEQYF	TGTGCCAGCAGTTTATTCGGTGATCTCACAGGAGTACCCTCCTACGAGCAGTACTTC
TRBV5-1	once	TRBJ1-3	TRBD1	CASSLTGGSGNTIYF	TGCGCCAGCAGCTTGACAGGGGGGTCCGGAAACACCATATATTTT
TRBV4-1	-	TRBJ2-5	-	CASSQEGQRTQYF	TGCGCCAGCAGCCAAGAGGGGCAGCGGACCCAGTACTTC
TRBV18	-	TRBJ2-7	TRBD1	CASSPGQGAREQYF	TGTGCCAGCTCACCGGGACAGGGGGCGCGTGAGCAGTACTTC
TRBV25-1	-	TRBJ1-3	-	CASSAQMVGGSGNTIYF	TGTGCCAGCAGTGCCCAAATGGTCGGTGGCTCTGGAAACACCATATATTTT
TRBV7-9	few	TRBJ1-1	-	CASTNPGGATEAFF	TGTGCCAGCACCAACCCCGGGGGGGCCACTGAAGCTTTCTTT
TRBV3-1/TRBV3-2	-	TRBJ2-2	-	CASSPVRGAAGELFF	TGTGCCAGCAGCCCCGTCCGGGGGGCAGCCGGGGAGCTGTTTTTT
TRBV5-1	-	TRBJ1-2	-	CASSLGTLSYGYTF	TGCGCCAGCAGCTTAGGGACACTCTCCTATGGCTACACCTTC
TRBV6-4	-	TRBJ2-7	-	CASRENRDHEQYF	TGTGCCAGCAGGGAAAACAGGGACCACGAGCAGTACTTC
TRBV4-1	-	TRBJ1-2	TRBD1	CASSPSGQFYGYTF	TGCGCCAGCAGCCCCTCGGGACAGTTTTATGGCTACACCTTC
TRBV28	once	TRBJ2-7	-	CASSGQISIWEQYF	TGTGCCAGCAGCGGACAGATCTCGATATGGGAGCAGTACTTC
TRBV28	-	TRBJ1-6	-	CASSLPRTPLHF	TGTGCCAGCAGTCTACCCCGAACACCCCTCCACTTT
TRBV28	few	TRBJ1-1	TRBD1	CASSLHRGRNTEAFF	TGTGCCAGCAGTTTGCACAGGGGGCGGAACACTGAAGCTTTCTTT
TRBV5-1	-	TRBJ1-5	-	CASSPREGPYNQPQHF	TGCGCCAGCAGCCCGCGGGAGGGCCCCTACAATCAGCCCCAGCATTTT